The clone carrying this TCR beta chain has a single count. Enrollees, roughly 18 to 90 years old, lived in 25 or so US areas. Categorization into cohorts depended on clinical history that participants reported. Before being deemed recovered, Cohort 3 donors had two negative PCRs, clearance, or symptom resolution. Repertoires were generated with immunoSEQ multiplex PCR, while TCRdb's copy carries only in-frame clones and drops some. The repertoire includes approximately 200,000 clones, about nine tenths of them detected once, and 0.95% to 1.5% sits in the top ten. J was trimmed by 3 bases and V by 4 bases; bases with no gene match: 15. The CDR3 has 17 amino acids. CDR1 and CDR2 (germline): LGHDT, YNNKEL (reference sequence). The entry originates in a study of blood T cell repertoires in COVID-19. About the study: Donors in the United States, Italy and Spain gave samples during acute or convalescent COVID-19.

The sample comprised PBMCs or T cells enriched from blood (not recorded which). The rearrangement uses TRBV3-1 (or the pseudogene TRBV3-2) and TRBJ2-7, with TRBD2 matching 7 bases. The receptor was isolated from a man aged 25 to 40 who had recovered from COVID-19. CDR3 in DNA: TGTGCCAGCAGCCGTGGTACTGGCACTAGCGCCAACTACGAGCAGTACTTC. This codes for CASSRGTGTSANYEQYF.